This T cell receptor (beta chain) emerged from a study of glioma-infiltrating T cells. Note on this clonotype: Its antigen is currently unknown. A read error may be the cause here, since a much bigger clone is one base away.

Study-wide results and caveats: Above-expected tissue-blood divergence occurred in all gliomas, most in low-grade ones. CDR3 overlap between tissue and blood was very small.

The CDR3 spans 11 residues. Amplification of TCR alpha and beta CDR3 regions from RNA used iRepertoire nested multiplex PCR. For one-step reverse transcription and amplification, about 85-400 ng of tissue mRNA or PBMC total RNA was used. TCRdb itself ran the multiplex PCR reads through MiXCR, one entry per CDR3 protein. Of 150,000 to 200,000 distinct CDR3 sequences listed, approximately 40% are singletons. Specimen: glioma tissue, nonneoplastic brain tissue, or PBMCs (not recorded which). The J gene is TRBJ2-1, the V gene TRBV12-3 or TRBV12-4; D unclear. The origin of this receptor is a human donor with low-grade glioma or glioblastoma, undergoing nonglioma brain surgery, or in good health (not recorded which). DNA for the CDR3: TGTGCCAACAGTTTGAGTGTTGAGCAGTTCTTC. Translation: CANSLSVEQFF.